A selection of T cell receptor beta chains follows, all from one sample in a study of OX40 agonist ivuxolimab in advanced cancers. Sequencing used immunoSEQ multiplex PCR; TCRdb keeps in-frame clones, though not all of them. The repertoire holds some 97,000 clones, with almost 90% as singletons. The input for sequencing was CD4+ or CD8+ T cells sorted from blood, taken in a trial of the OX40 agonist ivuxolimab. The receptors were gathered from an adult with an advanced solid tumor such as melanoma, head and neck, liver or kidney cancer. Both conserved end residues are part of each CDR3. The D gene is left open where the match is weak. Clone size is shown for a subset of rows, as once, few, many or a class of expanded clone.

v_call: TRBV28
d_call: TRBD1
clone_size: NA
j_call: TRBJ2-7
cdr3_nt: TGTGCCAGCAGTTTACGACTGGGACAGGGGGCCCGGGAGCAGTACTTC
cdr3_aa: CASSLRLGQGAREQYF

v_call: TRBV5-1
d_call: NA
clone_size: NA
j_call: TRBJ1-3
cdr3_nt: TGCGCCAGCAGCTTGGCTGGCCCAGGGTCTGGAAACACCATATATTTT
cdr3_aa: CASSLAGPGSGNTIYF

v_call: TRBV9
d_call: NA
clone_size: once
j_call: TRBJ2-3
cdr3_nt: TGTGCCAGCAGCGTCGGGCCCGCTCTGGGGAAAGATACGCAGTATTTT
cdr3_aa: CASSVGPALGKDTQYF

v_call: TRBV2
d_call: TRBD1
clone_size: NA
j_call: TRBJ1-6
cdr3_nt: TGTGCCAGCAGTGAAGCGCTAGGGGGGCAGGGGGCCTCACCCCTCCACTTT
cdr3_aa: CASSEALGGQGASPLHF

v_call: TRBV19
d_call: NA
clone_size: NA
j_call: TRBJ2-4
cdr3_nt: TGTGCCAGTAGTATAGGAGGGCCCCCCGGGAACATTCAGTACTTC
cdr3_aa: CASSIGGPPGNIQYF

v_call: TRBV11-2
d_call: NA
clone_size: NA
j_call: TRBJ2-3
cdr3_nt: TGTGCCAGCAGCTTAGGGACAACCGTGGTAGCGACAGATACGCAGTATTTT
cdr3_aa: CASSLGTTVVATDTQYF

v_call: TRBV5-3
d_call: NA
clone_size: NA
j_call: TRBJ2-1
cdr3_nt: TGTGCCAGAAGCGAAAAACCCGGACAAAACAATGAGCAGTTCTTC
cdr3_aa: CARSEKPGQNNEQFF

v_call: TRBV28
d_call: NA
clone_size: NA
j_call: TRBJ2-1
cdr3_nt: TGTGCCAGCAGCTCCCCGGACAGACGTCTTGGGGATGAGCAGTTCTTC
cdr3_aa: CASSSPDRRLGDEQFF

v_call: TRBV14
d_call: NA
clone_size: few
j_call: TRBJ2-1
cdr3_nt: TGTGCCAGCAGCGCATTGGGGCTGCGCGGGAATGAGCAGTTCTTC
cdr3_aa: CASSALGLRGNEQFF

v_call: TRBV19
d_call: NA
clone_size: NA
j_call: TRBJ2-3
cdr3_nt: TGTGCCAGCGGGCGCGGGACAGATACGCAGTATTTT
cdr3_aa: CASGRGTDTQYF

v_call: TRBV30
d_call: NA
clone_size: NA
j_call: TRBJ2-1
cdr3_nt: TGTGCCTGGGGATTACCTGAGCAGTTCTTC
cdr3_aa: CAWGLPEQFF

v_call: TRBV7-6
d_call: NA
clone_size: NA
j_call: TRBJ2-1
cdr3_nt: TGTGCCAGCAGCCCAAGAGCTGGCGGCCGCCCTGGCAATGAGCAGTTCTTC
cdr3_aa: CASSPRAGGRPGNEQFF

v_call: TRBV21-1
d_call: NA
clone_size: NA
j_call: TRBJ2-7
cdr3_nt: TGTGCCAGCAGCAAAGTCTTCCGGGACAGGGCCTCCTACGAGCAGTACTTC
cdr3_aa: CASSKVFRDRASYEQYF

v_call: TRBV5-8
d_call: NA
clone_size: NA
j_call: TRBJ1-1
cdr3_nt: TGTGCCAGCAGCCTTATACGGGGGGTAGCTTTCTTT
cdr3_aa: CASSLIRGVAFF

v_call: TRBV9
d_call: NA
clone_size: NA
j_call: TRBJ2-7
cdr3_nt: TGTGCCAGCAGCGTCCGGGACAACTACGAGCAGTACTTC
cdr3_aa: CASSVRDNYEQYF

v_call: TRBV5-1
d_call: NA
clone_size: NA
j_call: TRBJ2-7
cdr3_nt: TGCGCCAGCAGCTTGGCAGGGTCAGGATACGAGCAGTACTTC
cdr3_aa: CASSLAGSGYEQYF

v_call: TRBV5-8
d_call: NA
clone_size: NA
j_call: TRBJ2-5
cdr3_nt: TGTGCCAGCAGCCCGGGCGTGGAGGCGTCCGGGGGCTCGGAGACCCAGTACTTC
cdr3_aa: CASSPGVEASGGSETQYF

v_call: TRBV28
d_call: TRBD1
clone_size: NA
j_call: TRBJ2-7
cdr3_nt: TGTGCCAGCAGTTCCCCCCCAGGGGGCTCCTACGAGCAGTACTTC
cdr3_aa: CASSSPPGGSYEQYF

v_call: TRBV30
d_call: NA
clone_size: NA
j_call: TRBJ1-1
cdr3_nt: TGTGCCTGGAGCCAGGGTTACAACACTGAAGCTTTCTTT
cdr3_aa: CAWSQGYNTEAFF

v_call: TRBV5-1
d_call: NA
clone_size: NA
j_call: TRBJ1-1
cdr3_nt: TGCGCCAGCAGCTTGAGGGACCTAAACACTGAAGCTTTCTTT
cdr3_aa: CASSLRDLNTEAFF

v_call: TRBV5-1
d_call: NA
clone_size: NA
j_call: TRBJ1-6
cdr3_nt: TGCGCCAGCAGAGAGGGGAGCTCCTATAATTCACCCCTCCACTTT
cdr3_aa: CASREGSSYNSPLHF

v_call: TRBV10-1
d_call: NA
clone_size: NA
j_call: TRBJ2-7
cdr3_nt: TGCGCCAGCAGTGGCGGCTCCTACGAGCAGTACTTC
cdr3_aa: CASSGGSYEQYF

v_call: TRBV7-8
d_call: NA
clone_size: NA
j_call: TRBJ1-3
cdr3_nt: TGTGCCAGCAGCTTAGGTCTTGGGACTGCTGGAAACACCATATATTTT
cdr3_aa: CASSLGLGTAGNTIYF

v_call: TRBV29-1
d_call: TRBD1
clone_size: NA
j_call: TRBJ2-5
cdr3_nt: TGCAGCGTTGGCCAGGGACAGGGGGCAAAGACCCAGTACTTC
cdr3_aa: CSVGQGQGAKTQYF

v_call: TRBV29-1
d_call: NA
clone_size: NA
j_call: TRBJ1-5
cdr3_nt: TGCAGCGTTGCTCAGGGGCCGAAGATTAGCAATCAGCCCCAGCATTTT
cdr3_aa: CSVAQGPKISNQPQHF

v_call: TRBV6-5
d_call: TRBD2
clone_size: NA
j_call: TRBJ2-1
cdr3_nt: TGTGCCAGCAGTTACGGTCCGGGGGGCTCCTACAATGAGCAGTTCTTC
cdr3_aa: CASSYGPGGSYNEQFF

v_call: TRBV19
d_call: NA
clone_size: NA
j_call: TRBJ1-2
cdr3_nt: TGTGCCAGTAGTAGTCTACCCGGGTTTGAATATGGCTACACCTTC
cdr3_aa: CASSSLPGFEYGYTF

v_call: TRBV5-1
d_call: NA
clone_size: NA
j_call: TRBJ2-5
cdr3_nt: TGCGCCAGCAGCTTCAACCGGGACATAGAGACCCAGTACTTC
cdr3_aa: CASSFNRDIETQYF

v_call: TRBV7-2
d_call: NA
clone_size: NA
j_call: TRBJ1-2
cdr3_nt: TGTGCCAGCAGCTTACCGCAGCAAGGCTACACTTTC
cdr3_aa: CASSLPQQGYTF

v_call: TRBV4-1
d_call: NA
clone_size: NA
j_call: TRBJ1-3
cdr3_nt: TGCGCCAGCAGCCTCGCCGAGACAGGAGGAAACACCATATATTTT
cdr3_aa: CASSLAETGGNTIYF

v_call: TRBV10-1
d_call: NA
clone_size: NA
j_call: TRBJ2-7
cdr3_nt: TGCGCCAGCAGTAGGCAGGGTGGCTACGAGCAGTACTTC
cdr3_aa: CASSRQGGYEQYF

v_call: TRBV6-5
d_call: TRBD1
clone_size: NA
j_call: TRBJ1-1
cdr3_nt: TGTGCCAGCAGTTCCTTTGGGACAGGGCGCACTGAAGCTTTCTTT
cdr3_aa: CASSSFGTGRTEAFF

v_call: TRBV7-2
d_call: TRBD1
clone_size: NA
j_call: TRBJ1-4
cdr3_nt: TGTGCCAGCAGCTTAGTGGCCAGGGGGCGCGAGGAAAAACTGTTTTTT
cdr3_aa: CASSLVARGREEKLFF

v_call: TRBV4-1
d_call: NA
clone_size: once
j_call: TRBJ1-1
cdr3_nt: TGCGCCAGCAGGCCAATGGCCGGGGGAGGGATGAACACTGAAGCTTTCTTT
cdr3_aa: CASRPMAGGGMNTEAFF

v_call: TRBV2
d_call: TRBD1
clone_size: few
j_call: TRBJ1-2
cdr3_nt: TGTGCCAGCAGTGAAAGGGGGGACAGGGGGCACTTGGGTTATGGCTACACCTTC
cdr3_aa: CASSERGDRGHLGYGYTF